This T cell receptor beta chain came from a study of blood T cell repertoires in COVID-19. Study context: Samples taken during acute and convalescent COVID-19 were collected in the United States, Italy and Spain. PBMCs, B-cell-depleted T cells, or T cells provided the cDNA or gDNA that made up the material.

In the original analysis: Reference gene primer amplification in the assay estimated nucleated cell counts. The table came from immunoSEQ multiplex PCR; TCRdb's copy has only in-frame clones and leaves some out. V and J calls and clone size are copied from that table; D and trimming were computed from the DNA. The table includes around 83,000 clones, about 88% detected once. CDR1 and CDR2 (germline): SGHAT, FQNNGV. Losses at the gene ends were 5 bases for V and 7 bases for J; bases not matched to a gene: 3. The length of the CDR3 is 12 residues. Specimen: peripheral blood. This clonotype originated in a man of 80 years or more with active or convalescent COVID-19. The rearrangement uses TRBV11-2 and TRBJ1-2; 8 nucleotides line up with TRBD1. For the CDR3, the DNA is TGTGCCAGCAGCACGACAGGGGTTGGCTACACCTTC. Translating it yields CASSTTGVGYTF.